This T cell receptor (beta chain) was profiled in a study of beta chain features in type 1 diabetes. Investigators reverse transcribed all isolated RNA, so they sequenced expressed TCRB transcripts. Profiling relied on immunoSEQ multiplex PCR, and the TCRdb table lists in-frame clones only, not all of them. The table shows approximately 730,000 clones, with about an eighth occurring only once. One heparinised blood draw averaging approximately 0.11 L was given by each donor. This clone showed up just a few times. Its antigen remains unidentified. The CDR3 is 16 amino acids. After removal of 3 bases from V and 6 bases from J, the junction contained 11 bases not matched to a gene. Germline CDR1 and CDR2: KGHSH and LQKENI. General observations from the study: The question of HLA type influencing TCRB rearrangement was one that remained unresolved here. TCRB CDR3 length was moderately but significantly reduced in all four CD4+ subsets of Type 1 diabetes patients.

Sequencing was done on a sample of naive CD4+ T cells from blood. The sequence came from a man aged 18 to 30 with type 1 diabetes. J is TRBJ1-1 and V is TRBV18; 9 bases line up with TRBD1. CDR3 sequence: CASSPRDRALGSEAFF. CDR3 nucleotides: TGTGCCAGCTCACCGAGGGACAGGGCTTTAGGTTCTGAAGCTTTCTTT.